This record covers a single T cell receptor (beta chain). The record originates from a study of cytomegalovirus exposure and HLA in healthy donors. This CDR3 region has 15 residues. V gave up 5 bases and J gave up 7 bases; unmatched junction bases: 12. CDR1 is LNHDA, CDR2 SQIVND, per germline (reference sequence). PCR primers comprised 60 Vbeta and 13 Jbeta primers. The repertoire was sequenced with immunoSEQ multiplex PCR; TCRdb's copy has only in-frame clones and lacks some. Here the sample spans under 250,000 clones, over 65% being singletons. This chain links TRBV19 with TRBJ1-2; TRBD1 aligns across 8 bases. The origin of this receptor is a man aged 18 to 29 in good health and CMV-seronegative. Sequencing input: PBMCs. The CDR3 sequence is CASSLPGQGQIGYTF. CDR3 DNA: TGTGCCAGTAGTCTCCCTGGACAGGGACAGATTGGCTACACCTTC.